What follows are 2 T cell receptor beta chains derived from one specimen sequenced in a study of cytomegalovirus exposure and HLA in healthy donors. Vbeta (60) and Jbeta (13) primers were used in the PCR. Profiling relied on immunoSEQ multiplex PCR, and the TCRdb table lists in-frame clones only, not all of them. This table has around 150,000 clones, around 80% appearing once. The sequencing input was PBMCs. Source of these receptors: a man younger than 30 in good health and CMV-seropositive.

The chain couples TRBV4-1 to TRBJ1-1; D perhaps matches TRBD1 (5 bases). The CDR3 length is 15 residues. V was trimmed by 0 bases and J by 2 bases, leaving 10 bases between them. Germline CDR1 and CDR2: MGHRA and YSYEKL. CDR3 in amino acids: CASSQEARVNTEAFF. CDR3 DNA: TGCGCCAGCAGCCAAGAGGCCAGGGTTAACACTGAAGCTTTCTTT.

The chain employs TRBV11-2 and TRBJ2-7, with 9 bases identical to TRBD2. The ends lost 1 base at V and 3 bases at J; junction bases unmatched: 4. Germline CDR1 SGHAT, CDR2 FQNNGV. This CDR3 region has 15 residues. The CDR3 DNA sequence: TGTGCCAGCAGCTTAGTCCGACTAGCGGTCTACGAGCAGTACTTC. Encoded protein: CASSLVRLAVYEQYF.